Listed below are T cell receptor beta chains from one sample, sequenced in a study of post-analysis software for immune sequencing data. TCRdb re-called the PCR reads through MiXCR, storing one row per CDR3 protein. The sample yields around 700,000 distinct CDR3 sequences, 59% seen once. Sequenced: blood. These receptors all stem from a girl aged 2 to 9 with multiple sclerosis. CDR3s include the opening cysteine and the closing phenylalanine or tryptophan. The D gene is left open where the match is weak. Rows give clone size only sometimes, using once, few, many, or a class for an expanded clone.

j_call: TRBJ2-7; clone_size: -; d_call: -; v_call: TRBV7-3; cdr3_aa: CASSLGRAGGEQYF; cdr3_nt: TGTGCCAGCAGCTTGGGACGAGCAGGAGGCGAGCAGTACTTC
j_call: TRBJ2-7; clone_size: -; d_call: -; v_call: TRBV7-9; cdr3_aa: CASSLGGGDSHSPYEQYF; cdr3_nt: TGTGCCAGCAGCTTAGGTGGGGGGGACAGTCATTCCCCCTACGAGCAGTACTTC
j_call: TRBJ1-2; clone_size: -; d_call: -; v_call: TRBV7-2; cdr3_aa: CASSLGVANFNYGYTF; cdr3_nt: TGTGCCAGCAGCTTAGGAGTAGCGAACTTTAACTATGGCTACACCTTC
j_call: TRBJ2-3; clone_size: few; d_call: -; v_call: TRBV28; cdr3_aa: CASAYGPPAYTDTQYF; cdr3_nt: TGTGCCAGCGCTTACGGGCCTCCAGCGTACACAGATACGCAGTATTTT
j_call: TRBJ2-7; clone_size: -; d_call: -; v_call: TRBV29-1; cdr3_aa: CSGWNGLDYEQYF; cdr3_nt: TGCAGCGGGTGGAATGGTCTCGATTACGAGCAGTACTTC
j_call: TRBJ2-2; clone_size: -; d_call: -; v_call: TRBV28; cdr3_aa: CASSGLGVSTGELFF; cdr3_nt: TGTGCCAGCAGTGGGCTGGGAGTATCGACCGGGGAGCTGTTTTTT
j_call: TRBJ1-2; clone_size: -; d_call: -; v_call: TRBV29-1; cdr3_aa: CSVEPPGSYDYTF; cdr3_nt: TGCAGCGTTGAACCCCCAGGATCCTATGACTACACCTTC
j_call: TRBJ2-3; clone_size: -; d_call: TRBD1; v_call: TRBV10-3; cdr3_aa: CAISGGQGIDTQYF; cdr3_nt: TGTGCCATCAGTGGGGGACAGGGAATAGATACGCAGTATTTT
j_call: TRBJ2-1; clone_size: -; d_call: TRBD1; v_call: TRBV27; cdr3_aa: CASSKPTGAAEQFF; cdr3_nt: TGTGCCAGCAGTAAGCCGACAGGGGCGGCTGAGCAGTTCTTC
j_call: TRBJ2-1; clone_size: -; d_call: TRBD2; v_call: TRBV6-2/TRBV6-3; cdr3_aa: CASSPNLAGGLLGNEQFF; cdr3_nt: TGTGCCAGCAGTCCAAACCTAGCGGGGGGCCTTCTAGGTAATGAGCAGTTCTTC